Described below is a single T cell receptor beta chain sequence and its context. Authors' methods: For nucleated cells, counts were estimated from reference gene primer amplification. TCRdb keeps only in-frame clones here, not all; method: immunoSEQ multiplex PCR. V and J calls and clone size follow that table, whereas D and trimming were derived from the DNA. The sample yields more than 12,000 clones, around 87% seen once. This entry comes from a study of blood T cell repertoires in COVID-19. Across the whole study: The cDNA or gDNA used as material had been derived from T cells, B-cell-depleted T cells, or PBMCs.

CDR1 is SEHNR, CDR2 FQNEAQ, per germline (reference sequence). The CDR3 totals 14 residues. Germline trimming cut 4 bases from V and 11 bases from J; bases unmatched to any gene: 10. V gene TRBV7-9 combines with J gene TRBJ2-3, with TRBD1 matching over 9 bases. The source is a human donor in a cohort sampled during active COVID-19. The sequencing input was peripheral blood. For the CDR3, the DNA is TGTGCCAGCAGCTCCGGGACAGGGTCAATCAAGCAGTATTTT. This gives the protein CASSSGTGSIKQYF.